Listed below are T cell receptor beta chains from one sample, sequenced in a study of blood T cell repertoires in COVID-19. Produced via immunoSEQ multiplex PCR; TCRdb's table is partial and in-frame only. This table has 150,000 to 200,000 clones, about 81% appearing once. Input material: peripheral blood. The origin of the receptors is a woman between 70 and 85 years old with acute or convalescent COVID-19. Each CDR3 is given without its conserved first and last residue.

v_call cdr3_aa
TRBV11-3 ASSLVGTSPGNEQF
TRBV27 ASSFQGITTYEQY
TRBV21-1 ASSRGLFSEQF
TRBV18 ASSPRGQSSYNEQF
TRBV18 ASSPPARRGLGEQF
TRBV6-2/TRBV6-3 ASSYSGTGPYGYT
TRBV28 ASSLLDPFGNTIY
TRBV7-9 ASSPIPTGTYEQY
TRBV19 ASSTVVGSNQPQH
TRBV2 ASMEGQDDSGNTIY
TRBV3-1/TRBV3-2 ASSPVGRANYGYT
TRBV6-5 ATRTDQETQY
TRBV28 ASSSRLAGGPQPSGTDTQY
TRBV5-1 ASTPGLGSLEETQY